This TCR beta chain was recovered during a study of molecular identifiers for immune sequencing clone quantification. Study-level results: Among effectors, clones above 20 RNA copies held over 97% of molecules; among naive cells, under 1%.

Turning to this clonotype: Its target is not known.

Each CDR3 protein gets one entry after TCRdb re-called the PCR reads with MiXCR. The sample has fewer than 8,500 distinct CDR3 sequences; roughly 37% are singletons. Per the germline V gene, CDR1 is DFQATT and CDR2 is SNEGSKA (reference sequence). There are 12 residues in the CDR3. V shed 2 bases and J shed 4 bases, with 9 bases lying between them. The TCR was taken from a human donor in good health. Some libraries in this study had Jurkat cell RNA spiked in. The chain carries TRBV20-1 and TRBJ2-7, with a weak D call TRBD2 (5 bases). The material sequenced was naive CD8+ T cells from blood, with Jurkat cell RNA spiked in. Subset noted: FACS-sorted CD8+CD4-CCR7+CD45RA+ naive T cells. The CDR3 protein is CSARLSGYEQYF. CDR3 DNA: TGCAGTGCTAGATTATCGGGGTACGAGCAGTACTTC.